The next 16 T cell receptor beta chains were all read from a single sample in a study of regulatory T cells in long-lasting Graves disease (dated by TCRdb to the early 2020s). Sample time point, as interpreted from the label and publication: newly diagnosed GD, antithyroid drugs for less than 3 months. For both TCR sequencing and RNA sequencing, RNA was extracted from PBMCs using TRIzol. Library method: multiplex PCR. The listed sequencing device is Illumina HiSeq 4000. To build TCR beta libraries, CDR3 regions were amplified by Arm-PCR using iRepertoire HTBI primers. The raw public data were reprocessed by TCRdb itself: fastp quality trimming at Q25, MiXCR clonotype calling, in-frame beta chains only. Here each entry gathers all rows of one CDR3 protein and keeps the most common genes and DNA. This sample lists roughly 220,000 distinct CDR3 sequences; 15% to 20% were detected once. The ten largest clones capture roughly 23% of the sample.

Sequencing used peripheral blood mononuclear cells (PBMCs), obtained at new diagnosis, from a patient treated with antithyroid drugs. The receptor set was obtained from a female donor with Graves disease.

The chain combines TRBV2 with TRBJ2-5; 9 nucleotides line up with TRBD1. This CDR3 is 15 amino acids long. Unmatched junction bases numbered 9, after V lost 6 bases and J lost 4 bases. From germline, CDR1 is SNHLY and CDR2 FYNNEI. In DNA, the CDR3 is TGTGCCAGCAGCTTAGCTACGACAGGGGGAGAGACCCAGTACTTC. This translates into CASSLATTGGETQYF.

The sample holds many counts of this clonotype. The genes are TRBV6-5 and TRBJ2-5, with D unresolved. Germline lookup yields CDR1 MNHEY and CDR2 SVGAGI. V was pared by 0 bases and J by 4 bases, with 9 bases between. This CDR3 region has 14 residues. For the CDR3, the DNA is TGTGCCAGCAGTTACTCGATGTTCGGAGAGACCCAGTACTTC. This gives the protein CASSYSMFGETQYF.

This clonotype was seen only once. This chain uses TRBV24-1 with TRBJ2-2, with 13 bases lining up with TRBD2. Germline CDR1 KGHDR, CDR2 SFDVKD. The J segment lost 0 bases and the V segment lost 4 bases, leaving 7 bases of the junction unmatched. CDR3 length: 19 residues. CDR3 nucleotides: TGTGCCACCAGTGACCGGACTAGCGGGAGAGGCGCGAACACCGGGGAGCTGTTTTTT. Translated: CATSDRTSGRGANTGELFF.

This clonotype was counted at least ten times. The J gene is TRBJ2-1, the V gene TRBV7-8; D unresolved. The CDR3 runs 18 residues. Germline V gives CDR1 SGHVS, CDR2 FQNEAQ. V lost 4 bases and J 0 bases, leaving 19 bases between the germline ends. CDR3 bases: TGTGCCAGCAGCTCCAATCTACAAGGAGAACTCTCCTACAATGAGCAGTTCTTC. Translation: CASSSNLQGELSYNEQFF.

The chain couples TRBV11-1 to TRBJ2-1; D is unresolved. From germline, CDR1 is SGHAT and CDR2 FQDESV (reference sequence). Trimming removed 2 bases at V and 0 bases at J, with 11 bases between. The length of the CDR3 is 16 residues. The chain's CDR3 is CASSLYRSDSYNEQFF. The CDR3 DNA is TGTGCCAGCAGCTTATACCGGTCAGACTCCTACAATGAGCAGTTCTTC.

This clonotype has a count of ten or more. The CDR3 is CASSPLEGNEQFF. In DNA, the CDR3 is TGTGCCAGCAGCCCCCTTGAGGGGAATGAGCAGTTCTTC. This sequence joins TRBV3-1 and TRBJ2-1, with D perhaps matching TRBD1 or TRBD2 (5 bases each). CDR1 and CDR2 from the germline V gene are LGHDT and YNNKEL (reference sequence). Trimming took off 4 bases at V and 7 bases at J, with 11 bases between the two ends. The CDR3 runs 13 residues.

This clonotype occurred many times. This chain uses TRBV6-2 or TRBV6-3 with TRBJ1-1; no clear D. CDR3 length equals 15 residues. The V end lost 5 bases, the J end lost 1 base, and 14 bases lay between the germline ends. The germline gives CDR1 MNHEY, CDR2 SVGEGT. CDR3 loop: CASSPRTEGNTEAFF. The CDR3 DNA follows: TGTGCCAGCAGTCCCCGGACTGAGGGGAACACTGAAGCTTTCTTT.

In its sample, this clonotype was seen many times. The rearrangement joins TRBV7-2 to TRBJ1-2; a possible D gene is TRBD1 (6 bases). The germline V gene has CDR1 SGHTA and CDR2 FQGNSA. Trimming pared 2 bases from V and 2 bases from J, leaving 9 bases between. The CDR3 consists of 14 residues. CDR3 in amino acids: CASSLRDKNYGYTF. CDR3 bases: TGTGCCAGCAGCTTAAGGGACAAAAACTATGGCTACACCTTC.

The chain recombines TRBV6-1 with TRBJ2-1; 7 nucleotides align to TRBD2. V shed 6 bases and J 7 bases; nucleotides not matched to a gene: 15. The CDR3 runs 16 residues. Germline CDR1 is MNHNS and CDR2 is SASEGT. The CDR3: CASSPERDPPLNEQFF. The CDR3 nucleotides are TGTGCCAGCAGCCCGGAGCGGGACCCACCCCTAAATGAGCAGTTCTTC.

V and J are TRBV7-9 and TRBJ2-5, with 10 positions matching TRBD2. J gave up 5 bases and V 10 bases, and 13 bases lay outside the gene matches. This CDR3 contains 15 residues. CDR1 is SEHNR and CDR2 is FQNEAQ in the germline V gene (reference sequence). The CDR3: CATQSSGREYETQYF. The CDR3 DNA reads TGTGCCACCCAGTCCAGCGGGAGGGAGTACGAGACCCAGTACTTC.

Many counts were recorded for this clonotype. V and J are TRBV7-8 and TRBJ2-5; TRBD1 agrees at 7 bases. This CDR3 is built from 14 residues. CDR1 is SGHVS and CDR2 is FQNEAQ in the germline V gene. J gave up 3 bases and V 6 bases, and 7 bases lay outside the gene matches. The CDR3 loop is CASRTTGTEETQYF. The CDR3 region has the DNA TGTGCCAGCAGAACAACCGGGACAGAAGAGACCCAGTACTTC.

The table lists this clonotype with a few counts. V usage is TRBV6-2 or TRBV6-3 and J usage is TRBJ1-2, with TRBD1 identical over 9 bases. Trimming took 5 bases from V and 0 from J; bases not matched to a gene: 10. The CDR3 extends over 17 amino acids. Germline V gives CDR1 MNHEY, CDR2 SVGEGT. The CDR3 loop is CASSPWTGARSNYGYTF. The CDR3, as DNA: TGTGCCAGCAGTCCTTGGACAGGGGCGAGATCTAACTATGGCTACACCTTC.

This clonotype appeared a few times. The genes are TRBV3-1 and TRBJ2-2; D possibly matches TRBD1 or TRBD2 (7 bases each). V lost 3 bases, J lost 1 base, and 9 bases lay in between. The CDR3 runs to 15 residues. Germline V CDR1 and CDR2: LGHDT, YNNKEL (reference sequence). The CDR3: CASSHRGGNTGELFF. Here the CDR3 DNA reads TGTGCCAGCAGCCACAGGGGGGGGAACACCGGGGAGCTGTTTTTT.

This clonotype was seen many times. The chain recombines TRBV5-6 with TRBJ2-1; D might be TRBD2 (5 bases). Germline loops: CDR1 SGHDT, CDR2 YYEEEE. V lost 0 bases to trimming and J lost 0 bases, with 13 bases between them. The CDR3 consists of 17 residues. CDR3: CASSLAYERSSYNEQFF. Written as DNA, the CDR3 is TGTGCCAGCAGCTTGGCCTACGAGCGGAGCTCCTACAATGAGCAGTTCTTC.

This clonotype appeared many times. The chain combines TRBV24-1 with TRBJ2-3; unclear D gene. V lost 9 bases and J 0 bases, leaving 15 bases between the germline ends. From germline, CDR1 is KGHDR and CDR2 SFDVKD. The CDR3 is 15 amino acids. DNA of the CDR3: TGTGCCACCGCCCATTTCCGTGGGAGCACAGATACGCAGTATTTT. As protein: CATAHFRGSTDTQYF.

This clonotype appeared many times. This chain connects TRBV20-1 to TRBJ2-3; D is unclear. Deletions cut 5 bases from V and 0 bases from J, with 12 bases between. In germline, CDR1 is DFQATT, CDR2 SNEGSKA (reference sequence). This CDR3 has 14 amino acids. As DNA, the CDR3 is TGCAGTGCTCATACAGCGTCTAGCACAGATACGCAGTATTTT. Translation gives CSAHTASSTDTQYF.